The rows below give T cell receptor beta chains drawn from one sample of a study of blood T cell repertoires in COVID-19. Produced via immunoSEQ multiplex PCR; TCRdb's table is partial and in-frame only. The sample yields around 360,000 clones, about 90% seen once. The sequenced sample consisted of PBMCs or T cells enriched from blood (not recorded which). The receptors originated from a woman younger than 45 who had recovered from COVID-19. Both conserved end residues are part of each CDR3. Each record gives: CDR3 length, D gene, J gene, clone size, V gene, CDR3 protein, CDR3 DNA. D genes are given only for firm matches. Rows give clone size only sometimes, using once, few, many, or a class for an expanded clone.

len: 18; d_gene: TRBD2; j_gene: TRBJ2-3; abundance: .; v_gene: TRBV2; CDR3aa: CASSERLADMYSTDTQYF; CDR3nt: TGTGCCAGCAGTGAGCGACTAGCGGATATGTATAGCACAGATACGCAGTATTTT
len: 16; d_gene: TRBD2; j_gene: TRBJ2-3; abundance: .; v_gene: TRBV3-1/TRBV3-2; CDR3aa: CASSQGLAASTDTQYF; CDR3nt: TGTGCCAGCAGCCAGGGACTAGCGGCAAGCACAGATACGCAGTATTTT
len: 14; d_gene: TRBD1; j_gene: TRBJ1-6; abundance: .; v_gene: TRBV11-2; CDR3aa: CASSPGQNNSPLHF; CDR3nt: TGTGCCAGCAGCCCGGGACAGAATAATTCACCCCTCCACTTT
len: 15; d_gene: TRBD2; j_gene: TRBJ2-7; abundance: .; v_gene: TRBV11-2; CDR3aa: CASSFTSGHSYEQYF; CDR3nt: TGTGCCAGCAGCTTCACTAGCGGCCACTCCTACGAGCAGTACTTC
len: 14; d_gene: .; j_gene: TRBJ1-5; abundance: .; v_gene: TRBV19; CDR3aa: CASSIVSSNQPQHF; CDR3nt: TGTGCCAGTAGTATAGTGAGTAGCAATCAGCCCCAGCATTTT
len: 15; d_gene: .; j_gene: TRBJ1-2; abundance: .; v_gene: TRBV6-5; CDR3aa: CASSYLTGSGYGYTF; CDR3nt: TGTGCCAGCAGTTACCTTACAGGGTCCGGCTATGGCTACACCTTC
len: 14; d_gene: TRBD1; j_gene: TRBJ1-6; abundance: .; v_gene: TRBV7-9; CDR3aa: CASSSGTGDSPLHF; CDR3nt: TGTGCCAGCAGCTCGGGGACAGGGGATTCACCCCTCCACTTT
len: 12; d_gene: .; j_gene: TRBJ1-2; abundance: .; v_gene: TRBV10-3; CDR3aa: CAISEVRYGYTF; CDR3nt: TGTGCCATCAGTGAAGTTCGGTATGGCTACACCTTC
len: 16; d_gene: TRBD1; j_gene: TRBJ2-7; abundance: once; v_gene: TRBV18; CDR3aa: CASSPQGTGDTYEQYF; CDR3nt: TGTGCCAGCTCACCCCAAGGGACAGGAGACACCTACGAGCAGTACTTC
len: 17; d_gene: TRBD1; j_gene: TRBJ1-1; abundance: .; v_gene: TRBV23-1; CDR3aa: CASSHPCGDRGNTEAFF; CDR3nt: TGCGCCAGCAGTCACCCATGTGGGGACAGGGGGAACACTGAAGCTTTCTTT
len: 15; d_gene: TRBD1; j_gene: TRBJ1-2; abundance: .; v_gene: TRBV7-8; CDR3aa: CASSLRGRGNYGYTF; CDR3nt: TGTGCCAGCAGCTTACGAGGCAGGGGGAACTATGGCTACACCTTC
len: 13; d_gene: TRBD1; j_gene: TRBJ1-1; abundance: once; v_gene: TRBV7-3; CDR3aa: CASSKDRDTEAFF; CDR3nt: TGTGCCAGCAGCAAGGACAGGGACACTGAAGCTTTCTTT
len: 16; d_gene: .; j_gene: TRBJ1-5; abundance: once; v_gene: TRBV7-2; CDR3aa: CASSPQGRGGNQPQHF; CDR3nt: TGTGCCAGCAGCCCACAGGGTCGAGGCGGCAATCAGCCCCAGCATTTT
len: 14; d_gene: TRBD2; j_gene: TRBJ2-1; abundance: .; v_gene: TRBV19; CDR3aa: CASSSLTSRNEQFF; CDR3nt: TGTGCCAGTAGTTCCCTGACTAGCCGGAATGAGCAGTTCTTC
len: 14; d_gene: .; j_gene: TRBJ1-4; abundance: .; v_gene: TRBV19; CDR3aa: CASSIPGENEKLFF; CDR3nt: TGTGCCAGTAGTATTCCCGGGGAGAATGAAAAACTGTTTTTT
len: 15; d_gene: TRBD1; j_gene: TRBJ1-4; abundance: .; v_gene: TRBV4-2; CDR3aa: CASSQPGTGTEKLFF; CDR3nt: TGTGCCAGCAGCCAACCCGGGACAGGGACTGAAAAACTGTTTTTT
len: 14; d_gene: .; j_gene: TRBJ2-1; abundance: .; v_gene: TRBV27; CDR3aa: CASSLASKTVEQFF; CDR3nt: TGTGCCAGCAGTTTAGCTTCCAAGACAGTTGAGCAGTTCTTC
len: 15; d_gene: TRBD1; j_gene: TRBJ1-2; abundance: .; v_gene: TRBV18; CDR3aa: CASSPRDRGLYGYTF; CDR3nt: TGTGCCAGCTCACCACGGGACAGGGGGCTTTATGGCTACACCTTC